This TCR beta chain emerged from a study of Ad26.COV2.S vaccination and SARS-CoV-2 variants. At the level of the study: The authors gave Ad26.COV2.S intramuscularly, either once or twice 56 days apart. Findings and caveats of the study: Vaccine and placebo groups showed comparable non-spike TCR breadth.

The CDR3 consists of 10 residues. With 3 bases removed from V and 9 bases from J, the gap between germline ends came to 3 bases. Germline values: CDR1 SGHAT, CDR2 FQNNGV. Here immunoSEQ multiplex PCR was the method, and the copy in TCRdb shows in-frame clones only, minus some. The sample lists hundreds of thousands of clones; around 89% were seen once. As to this clone: Its matching antigen is unknown.

Stated treatment: around 19 received Ad26.COV2.S at low or high dose, single or two shots; roughly 5 received placebo; per-sample allocation not given. The samples date from day 63 after the first vaccine or placebo injection. The rearrangement links TRBV11-2 to TRBJ2-1, with D hard to call. Sequenced here: peripheral blood, sampled in a trial of Ad26.COV2.S vaccine versus placebo. This receptor was taken from a person aged 18-60 years who received the Ad26.COV2.S COVID-19 vaccine or a placebo. CDR3 protein: CASSFSEQFF. The CDR3, as DNA: TGTGCCAGCAGCTTTAGTGAGCAGTTCTTC.